This T cell receptor (beta chain) was recovered during a study of blood T cell repertoires in COVID-19. The wider study: The samples span acute and convalescent COVID-19 from the United States, Italy and Spain. In each case, the material was cDNA or gDNA derived from T cells, B-cell-depleted T cells, or PBMCs.

V gave up 0 bases and J gave up 3 bases, with 12 bases separating them. This CDR3 is built from 15 residues. The germline CDR1 and CDR2 sequences are SGHRS and YFSETQ. Study processing details: Amplification of reference gene primers was used by the study to estimate nucleated cell counts. The protocol was immunoSEQ multiplex PCR, while the TCRdb copy is restricted to in-frame clones and leaves out a portion. Clone size and V and J calls were adopted from that table, with D and trimming inferred from the DNA. The repertoire holds 75,000 to 95,000 clones, roughly 90% seen once, with 4.6% in the top ten.

The V gene is TRBV5-1, the J gene TRBJ2-5, with a tentative D call TRBD2 (6 bases). Material: peripheral blood. The receptor was isolated from a middle-aged man with active COVID-19. The CDR3 spells CASSLAAGTEETQYF. The CDR3 DNA reads TGCGCCAGCAGCTTGGCCGCCGGGACTGAAGAGACCCAGTACTTC.